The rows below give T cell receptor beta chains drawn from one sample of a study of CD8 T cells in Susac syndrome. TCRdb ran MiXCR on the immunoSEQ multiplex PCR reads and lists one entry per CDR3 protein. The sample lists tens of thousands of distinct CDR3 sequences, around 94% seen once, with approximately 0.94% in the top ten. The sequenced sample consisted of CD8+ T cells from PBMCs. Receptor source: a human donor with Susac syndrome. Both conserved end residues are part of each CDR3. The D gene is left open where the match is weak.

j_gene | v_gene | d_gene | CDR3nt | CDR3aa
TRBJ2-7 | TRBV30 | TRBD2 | TGTGCCTGGAGTGGACTAGCGGGAGGGTTGGAGCAGTACTTC | CAWSGLAGGLEQYF
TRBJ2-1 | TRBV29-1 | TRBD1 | TGCAGCGCTGCGGGACAGGTCGCTAATGAGCAGTTCTTC | CSAAGQVANEQFF
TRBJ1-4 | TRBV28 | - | TGTGCCAGCAGCCGGGAGCCTTGGGAAAAACTGTTTTTT | CASSREPWEKLFF
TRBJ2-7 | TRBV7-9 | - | TGTGCCAGCACCTTAAAGGCAGGGCAATACTACGAGCAGTACTTC | CASTLKAGQYYEQYF
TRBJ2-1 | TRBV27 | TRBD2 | TGTGCCAGCAGTTTTCAAGCGGGGGGATACAATGAGCAGTTCTTC | CASSFQAGGYNEQFF
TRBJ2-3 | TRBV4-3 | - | TGCGCCAGCAGCCAAGATCGGGTTGGGGGGTGGACAGATACGCAGTATTTT | CASSQDRVGGWTDTQYF
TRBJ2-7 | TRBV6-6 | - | TGTGCCAGCAGTTACTCCGACAGCTCCTACGAGCAGTACTTC | CASSYSDSSYEQYF
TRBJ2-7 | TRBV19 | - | TGTGCCAGTAGTTCCACGTCGGTTTACGAGCAGTACTTC | CASSSTSVYEQYF
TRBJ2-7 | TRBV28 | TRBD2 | TGTGCCAGCAGTTTGGGCGGGAGTGACGAGCAGTACTTC | CASSLGGSDEQYF
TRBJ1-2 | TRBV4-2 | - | TGTGCCAGCAGCCAAAGGGGTGGCCTGGCTAACTATGGCTACACCTTC | CASSQRGGLANYGYTF
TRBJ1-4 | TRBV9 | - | TGTGCCAGCTCCAGTGGAGAAAAACTGTTTTTT | CASSSGEKLFF